This T cell receptor (beta chain) was obtained from a study of control samples from healthy donors and cancer patients. TCRdb keeps only in-frame clones here, not all; method: immunoSEQ multiplex PCR. This table holds about 120,000 clones, roughly 89% found once. There are 16 residues in the CDR3. V shed 1 base, J shed 0 bases, and the junction held 5 bases outside the gene matches. CDR1 and CDR2 from the germline V gene are MGHRA and YSYEKL. The sample taken for sequencing was blood. V and J are TRBV4-1 and TRBJ1-1; 7 positions match TRBD1. The receptor was isolated from a man aged 25 to 40 in good health. CDR3 bases: TGCGCCAGCAGCCAAGTGACGGGACAGATGAACACTGAAGCTTTCTTT. It translates to CASSQVTGQMNTEAFF.